The 12 T cell receptor beta chains given below trace back to one sample, sequenced in a study of CD8 T cells in ankylosing spondylitis. TCRdb reprocessed the 5' RACE reads via MiXCR and lists one record per CDR3 protein. The table has under 300,000 distinct CDR3 sequences, around a tenth seen once. Source material: blood, either unsorted or a sorted T cell fraction (not recorded which). These receptor sequences come from a male donor with ankylosing spondylitis or in good health (not recorded which).

The sample holds a few counts of this clonotype. V gene TRBV5-1 combines with J gene TRBJ1-1; maybe TRBD1 (5 bases). The CDR3 consists of 15 residues. The V end was cut by 4 bases, the J end by 0 bases, with 13 bases between. Germline V gene lookup returns CDR1 SGHRS and CDR2 YFSETQ. The CDR3 is CASSPRGVMNTEAFF. The CDR3, as DNA: TGCGCCAGCAGCCCACGAGGGGTTATGAACACTGAAGCTTTCTTT.

This clonotype has just a few counts. CDR3 amino acids: CATSREPTGGHGNEQFF. DNA for the CDR3: TGTGCCACCAGCAGAGAGCCGACGGGGGGGCATGGGAATGAGCAGTTCTTC. The V gene is TRBV15, the J gene TRBJ2-1; 8 nucleotides agree with TRBD2. V was pared by 0 bases and J by 7 bases, with 11 bases of the junction left unmatched. Germline CDR1 and CDR2: LNHNV and YYDKDF (reference sequence). This CDR3 region has 17 residues. Supplemented by reference TRBV15 and TRBJ2-1, the full variable domain reads DAMVIQNPRYQVTQFGKPVTLSCSQTLNHNVMYWYQQKSSQAPKLLFHYYDKDFNNEADTPDNFQSRRPNTSFCFLDIRSPGLGDTAMYLCATSREPTGGHGNEQFFGPGTRLTVL.

This clonotype occurred many times. V and J are TRBV5-1 and TRBJ1-2; 11 bases fit TRBD1. This CDR3 has 16 residues. CDR1 and CDR2 (germline): SGHRS, YFSETQ. Losses at the gene ends were 1 base for V and 3 bases for J; bases not matched to a gene: 5. The CDR3 bases are TGCGCCAGCAGCTTGAGGACAGGGGGCGATTACTATGGCTACACCTTC. Its protein product is CASSLRTGGDYYGYTF. The full variable domain, with the rest looked up from reference TRBV5-1 and TRBJ1-2, is KAGVTQTPRYLIKTRGQQVTLSCSPISGHRSVSWYQQTPGQGLQFLFEYFSETQRNKGNFPGRFSGRQFSNSRSEMNVSTLELGDSALYLCASSLRTGGDYYGYTFGSGTRLTVV.

This clonotype was seen at least ten times. The chain recombines TRBV5-1 with TRBJ1-3; D is ambiguous. Deletions cut 0 bases from V and 2 bases from J, with 9 bases between. There are 15 residues in the CDR3. Germline CDR1 and CDR2: SGHRS and YFSETQ. The CDR3 spells CASSLADGAGNTIYF. CDR3 bases: TGCGCCAGCAGCTTGGCCGACGGGGCTGGAAACACCATATATTTT.

This clonotype was seen only a few times. CDR3 coding DNA: TGTGCCAGCAGCTTTTTCGCGGGAGGGAGCTACGAGCAGTACTTC. It specifies CASSFFAGGSYEQYF. This rearrangement joins TRBV7-2 to TRBJ2-7; 9 bases align to TRBD2. The CDR3 runs 15 residues. The J segment lost 3 bases and the V segment lost 3 bases, leaving 6 bases of the junction unmatched. Germline CDR1 and CDR2: SGHTA and FQGNSA.

The V gene is TRBV7-9, the J gene TRBJ1-1, with D hard to call. This CDR3 spans 15 amino acids. The V and J ends lost 1 base and 4 bases respectively, with 13 bases between them. From germline, CDR1 is SEHNR and CDR2 FQNEAQ (reference sequence). The CDR3 sequence: CASSLGGGRRTEAFF. In DNA, the CDR3 is TGTGCCAGCAGCTTAGGAGGCGGGCGACGCACTGAAGCTTTCTTT.

This clonotype was detected many times. The V call is TRBV5-1, the J call TRBJ2-7, with 16 bases aligning to TRBD2. The CDR3 has 14 residues. V shed 7 bases, J shed 12 bases, and the junction held 10 bases outside the gene matches. The V gene's germline CDR1 is SGHRS and CDR2 YFSETQ. In nucleotides, the CDR3 is TGCGCCAGCGGTCTCGGGACTAGCGGGGGGGCCGTGTACTTC. Its protein is CASGLGTSGGAVYF.

The chain employs TRBV5-1 and TRBJ1-6, with TRBD1 identical over 8 bases. The trim removed 0 bases at V and 9 bases at J, leaving 5 bases unmatched. The CDR3 spans 15 residues. Germline-derived CDR1 and CDR2 are SGHRS and YFSETQ. CDR3: CASSLDPGGSSPLHF. DNA of the CDR3: TGCGCCAGCAGCTTGGATCCAGGGGGCAGTTCACCCCTCCACTTT.

This clonotype showed up many times. The V gene is TRBV10-3, the J gene TRBJ2-2; D possibly corresponds to TRBD1 (5 bases). Germline V lookup: CDR1 ENHRY, CDR2 SYGVKD. The CDR3 spans 11 residues. V was trimmed by 9 bases and J by 4 bases, leaving 6 bases between them. CDR3 coding DNA: TGTGCCATTAGGGGCACCGGGGAGCTGTTTTTT. Its translation is CAIRGTGELFF.

The chain couples TRBV7-6 to TRBJ1-1; D not certain. V was trimmed by 0 bases and J by 4 bases, leaving 12 bases between them. Per the germline V gene, CDR1 is SGHVS and CDR2 is FNYEAQ. There are 15 residues in the CDR3. This CDR3 reads CASSLAMGGSTEAFF. The CDR3 DNA follows: TGTGCCAGCAGCTTAGCCATGGGAGGGAGCACTGAAGCTTTCTTT. Complete variable domain (other parts from reference TRBV7-6 and TRBJ1-1): GAGVSQSPRYKVTKRGQDVALRCDPISGHVSLYWYRQALGQGPEFLTYFNYEAQQDKSGLPNDRFSAERPEGSISTLTIQRTEQRDSAMYRCASSLAMGGSTEAFFGQGTRLTVV.

This clonotype was counted ten times or more. This sequence joins TRBV27 and TRBJ1-5; a possible D gene is TRBD1 (5 bases). Trimming pared 10 bases from V and 9 bases from J, leaving 16 bases between. CDR1 and CDR2 (germline): MNHEY, SMNVEV (reference sequence). This CDR3 has 12 residues. In DNA form, the CDR3 reads TGTGCCACCCGACAGCCTGGAGGGCCCCAGCATTTT. Encoded protein: CATRQPGGPQHF.

This clonotype was detected many times. V gene TRBV5-1 combines with J gene TRBJ2-7, with D perhaps matching TRBD1 (6 bases). Germline V gene lookup returns CDR1 SGHRS and CDR2 YFSETQ. The CDR3 is made up of 13 amino acids. V was cut by 4 bases and J by 3 bases, with 11 bases left in between. The CDR3 spells CASSNGQHYEQYF. As DNA, the CDR3 is TGCGCCAGCAGCAACGGACAGCACTACGAGCAGTACTTC. Full variable domain (rest looked up from reference TRBV5-1 and TRBJ2-7): KAGVTQTPRYLIKTRGQQVTLSCSPISGHRSVSWYQQTPGQGLQFLFEYFSETQRNKGNFPGRFSGRQFSNSRSEMNVSTLELGDSALYLCASSNGQHYEQYFGPGTRLTVT.